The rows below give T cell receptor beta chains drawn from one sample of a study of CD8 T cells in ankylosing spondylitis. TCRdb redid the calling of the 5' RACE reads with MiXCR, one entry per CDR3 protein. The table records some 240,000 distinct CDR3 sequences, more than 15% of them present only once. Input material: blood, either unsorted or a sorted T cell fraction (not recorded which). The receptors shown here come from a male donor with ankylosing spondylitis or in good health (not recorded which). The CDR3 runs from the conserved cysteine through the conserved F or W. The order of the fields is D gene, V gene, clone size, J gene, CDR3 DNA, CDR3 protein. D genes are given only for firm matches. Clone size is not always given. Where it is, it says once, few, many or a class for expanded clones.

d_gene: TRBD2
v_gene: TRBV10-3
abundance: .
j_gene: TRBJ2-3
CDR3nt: TGTGCCATCAGTGAGGGCGGGAGGGAAACAGATACGCAGTATTTT
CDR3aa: CAISEGGRETDTQYF

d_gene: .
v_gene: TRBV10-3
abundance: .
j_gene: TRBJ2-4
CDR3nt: TGTGCCATCAGTGAGTTCATTAGCGGAGACGCGGAAAACATTCAGTACTTC
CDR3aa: CAISEFISGDAENIQYF

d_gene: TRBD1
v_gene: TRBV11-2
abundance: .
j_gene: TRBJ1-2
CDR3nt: TGTGCCAGCAACAGGGACAGGACGGGCTACACCTTC
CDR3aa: CASNRDRTGYTF

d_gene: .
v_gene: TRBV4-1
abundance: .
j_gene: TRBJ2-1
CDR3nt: TGCGCCAGCAGCCAAGGGGCCCTTGAGGAGCAGTTCTTC
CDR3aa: CASSQGALEEQFF

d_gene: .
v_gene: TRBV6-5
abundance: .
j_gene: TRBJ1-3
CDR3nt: TGTGCCAGCAGTTACTCGACGGTGGAAGGGCTCGACTCTGGAAACACCATATATTTT
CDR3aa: CASSYSTVEGLDSGNTIYF

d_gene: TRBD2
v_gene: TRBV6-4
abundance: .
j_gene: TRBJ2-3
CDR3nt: TGTGCCAGCAGCAACGGACTAGCGGGAGGGCCGGATACGCAGTATTTT
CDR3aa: CASSNGLAGGPDTQYF

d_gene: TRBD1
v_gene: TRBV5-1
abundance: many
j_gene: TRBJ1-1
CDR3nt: TGCGCCAGCAGCAAGACAGGGGTGCCGTCGGCTTTCTTT
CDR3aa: CASSKTGVPSAFF

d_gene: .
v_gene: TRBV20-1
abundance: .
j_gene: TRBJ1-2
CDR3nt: TGCAGTGCTAGAGCCGACGTCTATGGCTACACCTTC
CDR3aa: CSARADVYGYTF

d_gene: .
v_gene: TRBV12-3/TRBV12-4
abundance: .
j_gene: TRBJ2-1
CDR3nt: TGTGCCAGCAGTCCGCCACGGGACTCTCACAATGAGCAGTTCTTC
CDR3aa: CASSPPRDSHNEQFF

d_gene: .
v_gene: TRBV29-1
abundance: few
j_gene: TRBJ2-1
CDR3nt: TGCAGCGTTGACTTGGGGCACTCATACAATGAGCAGTTCTTC
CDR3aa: CSVDLGHSYNEQFF

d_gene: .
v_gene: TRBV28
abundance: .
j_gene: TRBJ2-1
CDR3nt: TGTGCCAGCAGACGGAGCCCCCCCACAGACAATGAGCAGTTCTTC
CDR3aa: CASRRSPPTDNEQFF

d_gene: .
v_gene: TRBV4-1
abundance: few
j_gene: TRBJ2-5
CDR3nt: TGCGCCAGCAGCCAAGAGCCTCCGGACAGTTACCAAGAGACCCAGTACTTC
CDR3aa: CASSQEPPDSYQETQYF

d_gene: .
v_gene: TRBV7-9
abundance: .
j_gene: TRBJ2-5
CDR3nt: TGTGCCAGCAGCTCATTTACAGATCCCGAGGAGGAGACCCAGTACTTC
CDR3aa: CASSSFTDPEEETQYF

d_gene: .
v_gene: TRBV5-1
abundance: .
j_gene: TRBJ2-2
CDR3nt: TGCGCCAGCAGCCCCCTAGTGTCCGGGGAGCTGTTTTTT
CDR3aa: CASSPLVSGELFF

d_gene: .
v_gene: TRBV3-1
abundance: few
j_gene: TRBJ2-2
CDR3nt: TGTGCCAGCAGCCCTAAAGGTGGAGGGCTGAACACCGGGGAGCTGTTTTTT
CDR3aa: CASSPKGGGLNTGELFF

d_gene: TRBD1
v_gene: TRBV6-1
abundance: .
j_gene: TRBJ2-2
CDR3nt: TGTGCCAGCAGTGATGGACAGGGCTTTCCCGGGGAGCTGTTTTTT
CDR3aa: CASSDGQGFPGELFF

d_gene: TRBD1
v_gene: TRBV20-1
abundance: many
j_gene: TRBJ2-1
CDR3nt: TGCAGTGCCTCGACCGGGACAGGATACAATGAGCAGTTCTTC
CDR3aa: CSASTGTGYNEQFF

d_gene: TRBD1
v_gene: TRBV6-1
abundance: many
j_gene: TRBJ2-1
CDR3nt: TGTGCCAGCAGGGAACCGGGACAGGCGGCCCGGGATGAGCAGTTCTTC
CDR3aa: CASREPGQAARDEQFF

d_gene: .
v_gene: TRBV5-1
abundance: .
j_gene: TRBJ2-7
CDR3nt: TGCGCCAGCAGCTTGGAGGAGGACGCACGGTACGAGCAGTACTTC
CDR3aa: CASSLEEDARYEQYF

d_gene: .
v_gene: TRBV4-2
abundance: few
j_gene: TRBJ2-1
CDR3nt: TGTGCCAGCAGCCAAGAGCTGGGGCGGGCCAGCTCCTACAATGAGCAGTTCTTC
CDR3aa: CASSQELGRASSYNEQFF

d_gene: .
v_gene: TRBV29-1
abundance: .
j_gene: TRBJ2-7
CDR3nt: TGCAGCGTCAGGGACATCTACGAGCAGTACTTC
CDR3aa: CSVRDIYEQYF

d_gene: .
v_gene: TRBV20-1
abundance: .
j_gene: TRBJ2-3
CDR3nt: TGCAGTGCTAGAGCCGCAGGAGGTACAGATACGCAGTATTTT
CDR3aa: CSARAAGGTDTQYF

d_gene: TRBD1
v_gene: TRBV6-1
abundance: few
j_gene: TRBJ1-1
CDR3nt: TGTGCCAGCAGCCCACCGGGACAGGGGTTTACTGAAGCTTTCTTT
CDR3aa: CASSPPGQGFTEAFF

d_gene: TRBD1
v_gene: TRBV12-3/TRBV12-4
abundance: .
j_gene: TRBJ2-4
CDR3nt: TGTGCCAGCAGTTTCACCCAGGGGGCTCTAGATATTCAGTACTTC
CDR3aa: CASSFTQGALDIQYF

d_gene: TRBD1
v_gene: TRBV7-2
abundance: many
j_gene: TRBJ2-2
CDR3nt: TGTGCCAGCAGCTCATCCGGGACAGTGACGAACACCGGGGAGCTGTTTTTT
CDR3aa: CASSSSGTVTNTGELFF

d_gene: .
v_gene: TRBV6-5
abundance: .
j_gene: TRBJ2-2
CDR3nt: TGTGCCAGCAGTTACTCGGGGCCTACCGGGGAGCTGTTTTTT
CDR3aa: CASSYSGPTGELFF

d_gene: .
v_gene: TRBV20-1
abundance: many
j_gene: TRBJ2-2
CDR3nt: TGCAGTGCCCCCGAGCGAGGTCTGGCCGGGGAGCTGTTTTTT
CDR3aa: CSAPERGLAGELFF